The 6 T cell receptor beta chains given below trace back to one sample, sequenced in a study of shared T cell receptors in the human thymus. Produced via immunoSEQ multiplex PCR; TCRdb's table is partial and in-frame only. This sample yields roughly 710,000 clones, of which 80% to 90% are seen a single time; 0.0095% to 0.013% belongs to the top ten. This sample also appeared in a second study, on human thymus T cells.

The source material was thymocytes. These receptors came from a girl less than two years old with a congenital heart defect.

This chain links TRBV29-1 with TRBJ1-3; 8 bases agree with TRBD1. The V gene end was trimmed by 6 bases and the J gene end by 7 bases; junction bases not matched to a gene: 11. This CDR3 has 14 residues. Per germline, CDR1 SQVTM and CDR2 ANQGSEA. The CDR3 sequence is CSVEQGAEENTIYF. The CDR3 bases are TGCAGCGTGGAGCAGGGGGCCGAGGAGAACACCATATATTTT.

The genes are TRBV4-3 and TRBJ1-1; 8 positions match TRBD1. The germline gives CDR1 LGHNA, CDR2 YSLEER. The trim removed 0 bases at V and 10 bases at J, leaving 4 bases unmatched. The CDR3 runs 13 residues. This CDR3 reads CASSQDEGTGAFF. The CDR3 DNA sequence: TGCGCCAGCAGCCAAGATGAGGGGACAGGAGCTTTCTTT.

The chain recombines TRBV5-1 with TRBJ1-5; D gene ambiguous. This CDR3 has 15 amino acids. CDR1 is SGHRS and CDR2 is YFSETQ in the germline V gene. V was trimmed by 1 base and J by 3 bases, leaving 11 bases between them. The chain's CDR3 is CASSLSGRNNQPQHF. DNA of the CDR3: TGCGCCAGCAGCTTGTCTGGCAGGAACAATCAGCCCCAGCATTTT.

The rearrangement joins TRBV4-3 to TRBJ1-1, with 8 positions matching TRBD1. V gave up 0 bases and J gave up 0 bases; unmatched junction bases: 9. The CDR3 totals 18 residues. Germline CDR1 LGHNA, CDR2 YSLEER. CDR3: CASSQDLRGLSMNTEAFF. The CDR3, as DNA: TGCGCCAGCAGCCAAGATCTCAGGGGGCTTTCCATGAACACTGAAGCTTTCTTT.

The chain employs TRBV6-1 and TRBJ2-3; D might be TRBD1 (5 bases). The CDR3 length is 17 residues. The V gene's germline CDR1 is MNHNS and CDR2 SASEGT. Deletions cut 3 bases from V and 5 bases from J, with 21 bases between. The CDR3 DNA reads TGTGCCAGCAGTGACCCAACCCCAGGGTACTCCCAAGATACGCAGTATTTT. Translated: CASSDPTPGYSQDTQYF.

The chain employs TRBV2 and TRBJ1-1; D call uncertain. The V end was cut by 6 bases, the J end by 1 base, with 9 bases between. The CDR3 sequence is 13 residues long. Germline loops: CDR1 SNHLY, CDR2 FYNNEI. The CDR3 DNA follows: TGTGCCAGCAGAATACAGACGAACACTGAAGCTTTCTTT. Protein: CASRIQTNTEAFF.